This T cell receptor beta chain was obtained from a study of T cell changes during pregnancy in multiple sclerosis. This CDR3 has 14 residues. J gave up 5 bases and V 5 bases, and 5 bases lay outside the gene matches. CDR1 and CDR2 (germline): SGHVS, FQNEAQ. Data came from immunoSEQ multiplex PCR; TCRdb stores just in-frame clones and leaves some out. The sample records roughly 65,000 clones, roughly 89% being singletons. The starting material was peripheral blood, obtained in the third trimester of pregnancy. The chain recombines TRBV7-8 with TRBJ2-7; 11 positions agree with TRBD1. This TCR was sampled from a female donor in good health, enrolled as a control in a pregnancy study. This chain's CDR3 is CASSRGTGGHEQYF. The CDR3 region has the DNA TGTGCCAGCAGCCGGGGGACAGGGGGACACGAGCAGTACTTC.